These T cell receptor beta chains were read from a single sample in a study of OX40 agonist ivuxolimab in advanced cancers. Assay: immunoSEQ multiplex PCR; the TCRdb copy retains only in-frame clones and omits some. In the table there are roughly 93,000 clones, about 84% of which are singletons. Specimen: CD4+ or CD8+ T cells sorted from blood, collected in a trial of the OX40 agonist ivuxolimab. The receptor set was obtained from an adult with an advanced solid tumor such as melanoma, head and neck, liver or kidney cancer. Each CDR3 is given with its conserved first and last residue. A D gene is named only where the DNA matches it firmly. The listing skips clone size in some rows; elsewhere it reads once, few, many or a size class.

TRBV15	once	TRBJ2-7	-	TGTGCCACCAGCAGAGATTCAGGCCAGGGGTACGAGCAGTACTTC	CATSRDSGQGYEQYF
TRBV21-1	-	TRBJ1-2	-	TGTGCCAGCAGCAGCTGGATATATGGCTACACCTTC	CASSSWIYGYTF
TRBV6-1	once	TRBJ1-6	-	TGTGCCAGCAGTGAATATCAGGGGAATAATTCACCCCTCCACTTT	CASSEYQGNNSPLHF
TRBV14	-	TRBJ2-3	TRBD1	TGTGCCAGCAGGGGACAGGGGGCAGATACGCAGTATTTT	CASRGQGADTQYF
TRBV7-3	-	TRBJ2-1	-	TGTGCCAGCAGCTTAACCGGGGGGCCGCAGTTCTTC	CASSLTGGPQFF
TRBV10-1	-	TRBJ2-3	TRBD1	TGCGCCAGCAGTGAGAGGCAGGGGGAAGGAGATACGCAGTATTTT	CASSERQGEGDTQYF
TRBV5-1	-	TRBJ2-5	TRBD2	TGCGCCAGCAGCCGCTCAGGACTAGCGGGTTCGGGGACCCAGTACTTC	CASSRSGLAGSGTQYF
TRBV9	-	TRBJ2-7	TRBD2	TGTGCCAGCAGCGCACGGACTAGTATGGACGAGCAGTACTTC	CASSARTSMDEQYF
TRBV7-2	-	TRBJ2-1	-	TGTGCCAGCAGGACTCCGCGGAATGAGCAGTTCTTC	CASRTPRNEQFF
TRBV28	-	TRBJ1-1	TRBD1	TGTGCCAGCAGTCCCGGGACAGGGGCTGCTTTCTTT	CASSPGTGAAFF
TRBV6-5	-	TRBJ2-7	-	TGTGCCAGCAGTTACTCAGACAATACCTACGAGCAGTACTTC	CASSYSDNTYEQYF
TRBV7-9	-	TRBJ2-3	-	TGTGCCAGCAGCTTAGGGGGGGACACAGATACGCAGTATTTT	CASSLGGDTDTQYF
TRBV27	-	TRBJ2-1	-	TGTGCCAGCAGTTCACGAATAAGGGGACTCTACAATGAGCAGTTCTTC	CASSSRIRGLYNEQFF
TRBV6-1	-	TRBJ1-2	-	TGTGCCAGCAGTGAAGAGCTTCGGGCGATCTATGGCTACACCTTC	CASSEELRAIYGYTF
TRBV15	-	TRBJ2-1	-	TGTGCCACCAGCAGAAGTAGGGGGGCGGTTGAGCAGTTCTTC	CATSRSRGAVEQFF
TRBV5-6	-	TRBJ2-7	-	TGTGCCAGCAGCTGGGGCGAGGACCCCTACTACGAGCAGTACTTC	CASSWGEDPYYEQYF
TRBV6-5	-	TRBJ1-5	-	TGTGCCAGCAAGGGACATAGCAATCAGCCCCAGCATTTT	CASKGHSNQPQHF
TRBV27	-	TRBJ1-2	TRBD1	TGTGCCAGCAAGGGAGGGGGCTTAGGCTACACCTTC	CASKGGGLGYTF